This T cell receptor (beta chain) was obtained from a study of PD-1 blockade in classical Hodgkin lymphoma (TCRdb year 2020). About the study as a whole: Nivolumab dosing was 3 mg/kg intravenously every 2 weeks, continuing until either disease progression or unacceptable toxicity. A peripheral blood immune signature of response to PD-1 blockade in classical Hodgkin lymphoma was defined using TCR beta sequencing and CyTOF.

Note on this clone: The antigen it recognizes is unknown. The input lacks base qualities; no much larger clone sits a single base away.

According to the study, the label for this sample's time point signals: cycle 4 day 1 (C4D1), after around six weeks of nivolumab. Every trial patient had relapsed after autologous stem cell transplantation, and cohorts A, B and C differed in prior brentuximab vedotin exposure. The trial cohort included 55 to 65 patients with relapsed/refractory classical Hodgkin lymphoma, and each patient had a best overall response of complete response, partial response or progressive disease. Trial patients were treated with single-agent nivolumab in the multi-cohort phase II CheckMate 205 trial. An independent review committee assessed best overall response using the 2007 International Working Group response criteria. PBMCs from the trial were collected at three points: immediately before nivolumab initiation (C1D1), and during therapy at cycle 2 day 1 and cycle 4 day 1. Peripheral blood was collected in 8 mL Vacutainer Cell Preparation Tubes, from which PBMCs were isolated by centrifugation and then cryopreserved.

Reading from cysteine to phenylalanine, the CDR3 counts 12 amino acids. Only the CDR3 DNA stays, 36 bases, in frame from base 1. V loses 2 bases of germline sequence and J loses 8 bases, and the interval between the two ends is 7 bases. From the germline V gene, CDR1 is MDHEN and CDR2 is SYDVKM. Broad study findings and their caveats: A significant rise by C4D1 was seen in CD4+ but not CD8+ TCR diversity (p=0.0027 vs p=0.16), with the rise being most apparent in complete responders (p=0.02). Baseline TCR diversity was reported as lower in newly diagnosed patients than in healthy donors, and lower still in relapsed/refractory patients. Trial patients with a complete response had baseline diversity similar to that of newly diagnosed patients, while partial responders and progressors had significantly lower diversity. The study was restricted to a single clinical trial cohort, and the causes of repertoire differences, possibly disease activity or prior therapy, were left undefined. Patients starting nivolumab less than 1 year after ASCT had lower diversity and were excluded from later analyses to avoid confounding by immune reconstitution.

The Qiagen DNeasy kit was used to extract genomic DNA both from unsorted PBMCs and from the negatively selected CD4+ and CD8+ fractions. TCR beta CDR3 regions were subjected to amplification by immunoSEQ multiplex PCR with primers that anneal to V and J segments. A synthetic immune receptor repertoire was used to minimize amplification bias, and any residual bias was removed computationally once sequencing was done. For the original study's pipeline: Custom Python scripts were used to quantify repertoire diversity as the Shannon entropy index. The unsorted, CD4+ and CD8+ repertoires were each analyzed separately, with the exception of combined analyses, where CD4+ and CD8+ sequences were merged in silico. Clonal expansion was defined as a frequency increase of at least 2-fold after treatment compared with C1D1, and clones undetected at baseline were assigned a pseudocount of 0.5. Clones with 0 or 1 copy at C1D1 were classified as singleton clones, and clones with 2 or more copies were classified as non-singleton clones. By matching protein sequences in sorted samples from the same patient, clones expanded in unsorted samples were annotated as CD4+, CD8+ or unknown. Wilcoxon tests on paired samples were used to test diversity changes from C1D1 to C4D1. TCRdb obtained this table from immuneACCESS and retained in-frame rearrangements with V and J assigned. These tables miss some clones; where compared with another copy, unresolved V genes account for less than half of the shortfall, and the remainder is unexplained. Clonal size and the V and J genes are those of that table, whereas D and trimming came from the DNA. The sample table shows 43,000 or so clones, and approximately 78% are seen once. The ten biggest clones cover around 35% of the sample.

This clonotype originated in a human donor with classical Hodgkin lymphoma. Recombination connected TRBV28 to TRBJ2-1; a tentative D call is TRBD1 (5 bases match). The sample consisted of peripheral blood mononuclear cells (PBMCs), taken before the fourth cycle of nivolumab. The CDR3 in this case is CASSLQGYEQFF. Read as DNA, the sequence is TGTGCCAGCAGTTTACAGGGCTATGAGCAGTTCTTC.